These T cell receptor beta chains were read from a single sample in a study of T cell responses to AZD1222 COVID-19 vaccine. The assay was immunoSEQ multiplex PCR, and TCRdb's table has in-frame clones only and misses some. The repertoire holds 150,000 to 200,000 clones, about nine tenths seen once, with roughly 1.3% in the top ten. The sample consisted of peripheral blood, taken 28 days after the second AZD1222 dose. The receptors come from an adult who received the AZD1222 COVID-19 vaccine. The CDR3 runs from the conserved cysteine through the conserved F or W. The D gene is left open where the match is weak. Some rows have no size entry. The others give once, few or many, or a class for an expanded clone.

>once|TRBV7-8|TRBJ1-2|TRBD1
CASSVTRDRAIRGYTF
TGTGCCAGCAGCGTGACCCGGGACAGGGCAATAAGAGGCTACACCTTC
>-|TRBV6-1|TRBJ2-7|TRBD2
CASSEDGTSGRFSYEQYF
TGTGCCAGCAGTGAAGACGGGACTAGCGGGAGGTTCTCCTACGAGCAGTACTTC
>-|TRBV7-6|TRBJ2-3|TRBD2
CASSLAGAGGADTQYF
TGTGCCAGCAGCTTAGCCGGAGCGGGGGGGGCCGATACGCAGTATTTT
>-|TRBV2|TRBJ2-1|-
CASSGSMGNPEQFF
TGTGCCAGCAGTGGGTCGATGGGAAATCCTGAGCAGTTCTTC
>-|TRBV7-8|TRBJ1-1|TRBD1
CASSLMGQGAQAFF
TGTGCCAGCAGCTTAATGGGACAGGGGGCTCAAGCTTTCTTT
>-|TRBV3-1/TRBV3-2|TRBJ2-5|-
CASSQGRSQGTQYF
TGTGCCAGCAGCCAAGGCCGCTCACAGGGGACCCAGTACTTC
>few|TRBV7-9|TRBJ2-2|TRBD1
CASSQDRSVPGELFF
TGTGCCAGCAGCCAGGACAGGTCCGTACCCGGGGAGCTGTTTTTT
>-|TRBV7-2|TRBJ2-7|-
CASSESGGQSYEQYF
TGTGCCAGCAGCGAGTCAGGCGGCCAATCCTACGAGCAGTACTTC
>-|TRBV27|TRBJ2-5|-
CASSLFVDRGETQYF
TGTGCCAGCAGTTTATTCGTGGACAGAGGGGAGACCCAGTACTTC
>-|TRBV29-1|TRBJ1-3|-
CSVGLGQAGNTIYF
TGCAGCGTTGGATTAGGGCAGGCTGGAAACACCATATATTTT
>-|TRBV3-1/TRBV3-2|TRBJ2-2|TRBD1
CASSHIMGQTNTGELFF
TGTGCCAGCAGCCATATAATGGGACAGACGAACACCGGGGAGCTGTTTTTT
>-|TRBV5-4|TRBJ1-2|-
CASSLEGRDGYTF
TGTGCCAGCAGCTTGGAGGGGAGGGATGGCTACACCTTC
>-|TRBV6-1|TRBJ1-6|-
CASSESGDSNSPLHF
TGTGCCAGCAGTGAGTCGGGGGACTCTAATTCACCCCTCCACTTT
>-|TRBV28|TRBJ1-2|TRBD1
CASSGTGLFGYTF
TGTGCCAGCAGTGGGACAGGCCTTTTTGGCTACACCTTC
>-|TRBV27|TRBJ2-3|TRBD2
CASRLAGGPDTQYF
TGTGCCAGCAGGCTAGCGGGGGGCCCAGATACGCAGTATTTT